The 19 T cell receptor beta chains given below trace back to one sample, sequenced in a study of OX40 agonist ivuxolimab in advanced cancers. Data came from immunoSEQ multiplex PCR; TCRdb stores just in-frame clones and leaves some out. Of about 82,000 clones in the sample, around 85% were seen once. The sample was CD4+ or CD8+ T cells sorted from blood, taken in a trial of the OX40 agonist ivuxolimab. These receptors originate from an adult with an advanced solid tumor such as melanoma, head and neck, liver or kidney cancer.

The CDR3 region is CASSFTIGKGYGYTF. CDR3 DNA: TGTGCCAGCAGCTTTACCATCGGGAAGGGCTATGGCTACACCTTC. This chain joins TRBV7-2 and TRBJ1-2, with D uncertain. The V gene's germline CDR1 is SGHTA and CDR2 FQGNSA. With 3 bases removed from V and 4 bases from J, the gap between germline ends came to 15 bases. This CDR3 has 15 residues.

The genes are TRBV7-2 and TRBJ2-5; D gene ambiguous. The CDR3 is 16 amino acids. Germline-derived CDR1 and CDR2 are SGHTA and FQGNSA. V lost 3 bases to trimming and J lost 1 base, with 15 bases between them. The CDR3 here is CASSLLGSGVQETQYF. The CDR3 nucleotides read TGTGCCAGCAGCTTGCTAGGAAGTGGGGTCCAAGAGACCCAGTACTTC.

The chain combines TRBV30 with TRBJ1-1; D remains unclear. V was pared by 0 bases and J by 3 bases, with 2 bases between. The germline V gene encodes CDR1 GTSNPN and CDR2 SVGIG (reference sequence). The CDR3 contains 11 residues. This CDR3 reads CAWSVHTEAFF. Written as DNA, the CDR3 is TGTGCCTGGAGTGTACACACTGAAGCTTTCTTT.

The chain has TRBV2 and TRBJ1-3, with D tentatively TRBD1 (6 bases). CDR3 length: 17 amino acids. Germline V gene sequence: CDR1 SNHLY, CDR2 FYNNEI. V was clipped by 5 bases and J by 0 bases, with 17 bases between them. The CDR3 here is CASSSELQGLSGNTIYF. Here the CDR3 DNA reads TGTGCCAGCAGTTCAGAATTACAGGGCCTCTCTGGAAACACCATATATTTT.

J is TRBJ2-7 and V is TRBV7-9; D may be TRBD1 (5 bases). The V gene's germline CDR1 is SEHNR and CDR2 FQNEAQ (reference sequence). The CDR3 consists of 18 residues. The V end lost 2 bases, the J end lost 3 bases, and 23 bases lay between the germline ends. CDR3 coding DNA: TGTGCCAGCAGCTTAAGTTACCAAGGAGCAGGGTCACTCTACGAGCAGTACTTC. This encodes CASSLSYQGAGSLYEQYF.

This chain links TRBV30 with TRBJ2-1; D may correspond to TRBD1 or TRBD2 (6 bases each). The CDR3 is made up of 14 amino acids. Trimming removed 3 bases from V and 3 bases from J, with 12 bases in between. From germline, CDR1 is GTSNPN and CDR2 SVGIG (reference sequence). The CDR3 coding sequence is TGTGCCTGGAGCCCCGGGGGCCTCTACAATGAGCAGTTCTTC. Encoded protein: CAWSPGGLYNEQFF.

This chain joins TRBV10-3 and TRBJ2-7; TRBD2 matches 7 bases. Germline loops: CDR1 ENHRY, CDR2 SYGVKD. Losses at the gene ends were 11 bases for V and 4 bases for J; bases not matched to a gene: 14. CDR3 length: 14 amino acids. Written as DNA, the CDR3 is TGTGCCGCCGGGACGGCTGGACTAGGGTACGAGCAGTACTTC. Protein product: CAAGTAGLGYEQYF.

The rearrangement joins TRBV7-3 to TRBJ2-3, with a tentative D call TRBD1 (7 bases). Trimming cost V 6 bases and J 9 bases, with 13 bases left between them. The CDR3 loop spans 12 amino acids. Germline V gene data show CDR1 as SGHTA and CDR2 as FQGTGA. CDR3 amino acids: CASRDRRATQYF. The CDR3 bases are TGTGCCAGCAGGGACAGGAGGGCAACGCAGTATTTT.

The chain links TRBV28 to TRBJ1-5; a weak D match, TRBD1 (5 bases). CDR1 and CDR2 (germline): MDHEN, SYDVKM. V shed 4 bases and J shed 6 bases, with 22 bases lying between them. This CDR3 spans 17 amino acids. CDR3 sequence: CASSSTRRQGGRQPQHF. For the CDR3, the DNA is TGTGCCAGCAGTTCCACTCGGCGTCAGGGCGGGCGTCAGCCCCAGCATTTT. The whole variable domain, remainder taken from reference TRBV28 and TRBJ1-5, is DVKVTQSSRYLVKRTGEKVFLECVQDMDHENMFWYRQDPGLGLRLIYFSYDVKMKEKGDIPEGYSVSREKKERFSLILESASTNQTSMYLCASSSTRRQGGRQPQHFGDGTRLSIL.

This clone has a handful of counts. The chain links TRBV7-2 to TRBJ1-4; D is perhaps TRBD1 (5 bases). CDR1 and CDR2 (germline): SGHTA, FQGNSA. CDR3 length equals 14 residues. Trimming cost V 2 bases and J 8 bases, with 12 bases left between them. The CDR3 nucleotides are TGTGCCAGCAGCTTACCCTTACAGGCAGAAAAACTGTTTTTT. As protein: CASSLPLQAEKLFF.

The chain recombines TRBV4-3 with TRBJ1-2; no clear D. CDR3 length: 16 residues. CDR1 and CDR2 (germline): LGHNA, YSLEER. V dropped 0 bases and J dropped 8 bases, with 19 bases sitting between them. CDR3 region: CASSQDSWPPEGGYTF. CDR3 sequence (DNA): TGCGCCAGCAGCCAAGACTCCTGGCCGCCTGAGGGAGGCTACACCTTC.

This rearrangement joins TRBV6-6 to TRBJ2-7; 10 bases align to TRBD1. Germline values: CDR1 MNHNY, CDR2 SVGAGI (reference sequence). J gave up 3 bases and V 7 bases, and 9 bases lay outside the gene matches. The length of the CDR3 is 15 residues. In nucleotides, the CDR3 is TGTGCCAGCACTGTATCCGGGACAGGGGACTACGAGCAGTACTTC. Translated, it gives CASTVSGTGDYEQYF.

This clone appeared once. The chain links TRBV5-1 to TRBJ2-6; maybe TRBD1 (6 bases). The CDR3 covers 16 residues. Germline V gene sequence: CDR1 SGHRS, CDR2 YFSETQ. V lost 1 base and J lost 2, with 10 bases in between. The CDR3 sequence: CASSLLGAAGANVLTF. CDR3 coding DNA: TGCGCCAGCAGCTTGCTGGGGGCGGCTGGGGCCAACGTCCTGACTTTC.

This chain joins TRBV4-1 and TRBJ2-1; TRBD2 agrees at 7 bases. The CDR3 has 17 residues. Trimming at V came to 1 base and at J to 0 bases, leaving 6 bases not matched to a gene. Germline assignment: CDR1 MGHRA and CDR2 YSYEKL. The CDR3 DNA reads as TGCGCCAGCAGCCAAGTTTGGGCTAGCGGCTCCTACAATGAGCAGTTCTTC. Residues: CASSQVWASGSYNEQFF.

V usage is TRBV9 and J usage is TRBJ1-1; TRBD1 matches 8 bases. Germline CDR1 is SGDLS and CDR2 is YYNGEE. The CDR3 extends over 16 amino acids. V lost 5 bases to trimming and J lost 4 bases; unmatched junction nucleotides: 13. In DNA, the CDR3 is TGTGCCAGCAGTGCTAAGATTACAGGGGGTGGCACTGAAGCTTTCTTT. This encodes CASSAKITGGGTEAFF.

The chain's CDR3 is CASSPREGGYTF. The CDR3 DNA follows: TGTGCCAGCAGCCCCCGCGAGGGCGGCTACACCTTC. The rearrangement links TRBV6-1 to TRBJ1-2; D is unclear. From germline, CDR1 is MNHNS and CDR2 SASEGT. Trimming cost V 6 bases and J 8 bases, with 13 bases left between them. CDR3 length: 12 amino acids.

This chain joins TRBV5-1 and TRBJ2-2; TRBD2 matches at 9 bases. Germline V gene sequence: CDR1 SGHRS, CDR2 YFSETQ. The ends lost 2 bases at V and 4 bases at J; junction bases unmatched: 6. This CDR3 comprises 16 residues. CDR3 loop: CASSLGAGGSTGELFF. The CDR3 coding sequence is TGCGCCAGCAGCTTAGGCGCGGGGGGGAGCACCGGGGAGCTGTTTTTT.

The J gene is TRBJ2-7, the V gene TRBV27; D ambiguous. Trimming left V 5 bases short and J 9 bases short, with 20 bases between. The CDR3 sequence is 14 residues long. Per the germline V gene, CDR1 is MNHEY and CDR2 is SMNVEV (reference sequence). CDR3 sequence (DNA): TGTGCCAGCAGTATAATCCGGGCGGACGAAGGGCAGTACTTC. This sequence encodes CASSIIRADEGQYF.

This clone was seen only once. The rearrangement joins TRBV6-1 to TRBJ1-5; D is undetermined. In germline, CDR1 is MNHNS, CDR2 SASEGT. CDR3 length equals 15 residues. CDR3 in amino acids: CATVLGSHSNQPQHF. The CDR3 DNA is TGTGCTACCGTTCTCGGCAGCCATAGCAATCAGCCCCAGCATTTT.